The 22 T cell receptor beta chains in this list originate from one sample, sequenced in a study of OX40 agonist ivuxolimab in advanced cancers. Repertoires were generated with immunoSEQ multiplex PCR, while TCRdb's copy carries only in-frame clones and drops some. Of around 76,000 clones in the sample, around 86% were seen once. The sample was CD4+ or CD8+ T cells sorted from blood, taken in a trial of the OX40 agonist ivuxolimab. The receptor source for this set is an adult with an advanced solid tumor such as melanoma, head and neck, liver or kidney cancer.

The gene calls are TRBV28 and TRBJ1-2; 7 bases map to TRBD1. J gave up 8 bases and V 6 bases, and 15 bases lay outside the gene matches. The germline gives CDR1 MDHEN, CDR2 SYDVKM. This CDR3 has 15 residues. The CDR3 loop is CASSGANDRVYGYTF. The CDR3 bases are TGTGCCAGCAGCGGCGCCAACGACAGGGTCTACGGCTACACCTTC.

The CDR3 nucleotides read TGTGCCAGTACAGGGGGCGCGAGCGGTGGCTACACCTTC. The encoded protein is CASTGGASGGYTF. J is TRBJ1-2 and V is TRBV2, with 9 nucleotides matching TRBD1. J gave up 7 bases and V 9 bases, and 9 bases lay outside the gene matches. Germline V gene data show CDR1 as SNHLY and CDR2 as FYNNEI. CDR3 size: 13 residues.

The chain joins TRBV6-6 to TRBJ1-2; D is perhaps TRBD1 (5 bases). The germline CDR1 and CDR2 sequences are MNHNY and SVGAGI (reference sequence). The CDR3 contains 12 residues. V was clipped by 2 bases and J by 6 bases, with 7 bases between them. This CDR3 is CASSYGGNGYTF. CDR3 nucleotides: TGTGCCAGCAGTTACGGGGGAAATGGCTACACCTTC.

V usage is TRBV5-6 and J usage is TRBJ2-6; a possible D gene is TRBD1 (5 bases). The CDR3 covers 15 residues. Germline CDR1 reads SGHDT; CDR2 reads YYEEEE. Trimming took off 5 bases at V and 0 bases at J, with 9 bases between the two ends. CDR3 sequence (DNA): TGTGCCAGCAGTTATGGACACTCTGGGGCCAACGTCCTGACTTTC. Encoded protein: CASSYGHSGANVLTF.

This chain uses TRBV6-4 with TRBJ2-3; 8 bases agree with TRBD1. Germline V CDR1 and CDR2: MRHNA, SNTAGT. The CDR3 covers 14 residues. V lost 4 bases, J lost 6 bases, and 6 bases stayed unmatched. The CDR3 coding sequence is TGTGCCAGCAGTGTAACAGGGGGGCTGGATACGCAGTATTTT. Translation gives CASSVTGGLDTQYF.

The rearrangement joins TRBV10-3 to TRBJ2-5; 10 bases map to TRBD2. The V gene end was trimmed by 2 bases and the J gene end by 3 bases; junction bases not matched to a gene: 3. CDR3 length equals 15 residues. Germline values: CDR1 ENHRY, CDR2 SYGVKD. This chain's CDR3 is CAISEASGGKETQYF. The CDR3, as DNA: TGTGCCATCAGTGAGGCTAGCGGGGGAAAAGAGACCCAGTACTTC.

This clone has only one observation. The chain has TRBV2 and TRBJ2-7, with 9 bases matching TRBD1. The germline V gene encodes CDR1 SNHLY and CDR2 FYNNEI. V was clipped by 1 base and J by 6 bases; unmatched bases: 7. The CDR3 is 15 residues long. The CDR3 sequence is CASSEGGTGLGEQYF. The CDR3 nucleotides read TGTGCCAGCAGTGAAGGGGGGACAGGGCTAGGCGAGCAGTACTTC.

The chain recombines TRBV5-1 with TRBJ2-1, with D unresolved. This CDR3 has 13 residues. The germline V gene has CDR1 SGHRS and CDR2 YFSETQ. V lost 4 bases to trimming and J lost 4 bases, with 9 bases between them. The CDR3 loop reads CASSANPYNEQFF. The CDR3 DNA reads as TGCGCCAGCAGCGCCAACCCTTACAATGAGCAGTTCTTC.

The chain uses TRBV6-1 and TRBJ2-2, with D possibly matching TRBD1 (5 bases). Trimming left V 4 bases short and J 6 bases short, with 12 bases between. This CDR3 contains 14 residues. CDR1 is MNHNS and CDR2 is SASEGT in the germline V gene. CDR3 region: CASSAQVAPGELFF. CDR3 bases: TGTGCCAGCAGTGCACAGGTCGCCCCCGGGGAGCTGTTTTTT.

This clone showed up just a few times. The chain recombines TRBV21-1 with TRBJ2-7. TRBV21-1 represents a pseudogene. The CDR3 length is 14 residues. Here the CDR3 DNA reads TGTGCCAGCAGCAAATTTAGGGGGGTGGACGAGCAGTACTTC. Translating it yields CASSKFRGVDEQYF.

The rearrangement uses TRBV5-8 and TRBJ2-1; D is undetermined. CDR1 is SGHTS, CDR2 YDEGEE, per germline. V dropped 3 bases and J dropped 8 bases, with 9 bases sitting between them. The CDR3 extends over 12 amino acids. CDR3 sequence (DNA): TGTGCCAGCAGCTCTGACTTGGATGAGCAGTTCTTC. Protein: CASSSDLDEQFF.

CDR3 region: CASSTSGQYF. For the CDR3, the DNA is TGTGCCAGCAGTACTAGCGGGCAGTACTTC. The V gene is TRBV6-1, the J gene TRBJ2-5, with 9 bases that match TRBD2. V shed 5 bases, J shed 11 bases, and the junction held 0 bases outside the gene matches. The CDR3 spans 10 residues. Germline V CDR1 and CDR2: MNHNS, SASEGT.

The chain links TRBV2 to TRBJ2-2; 8 bases are a match to TRBD1. V dropped 6 bases and J dropped 2; count of bases not matched to a gene: 5. The CDR3 consists of 15 residues. Germline CDR1 and CDR2: SNHLY and FYNNEI. The CDR3 coding sequence is TGTGCCAGCAGGATGACAGGGGCCAACACCGGGGAGCTGTTTTTT. Amino acid sequence: CASRMTGANTGELFF.

Concerning this clone itself: This CDR3 is missing its conserved last phenylalanine or tryptophan, likely due to a read error. This chain uses TRBV15 with TRBJ1-4; D is undetermined. Per germline, CDR1 LNHNV and CDR2 YYDKDF (reference sequence). Between the trimmed V and J ends, which lost 0 bases and 6 bases, there was a span of 11 bases. This CDR3 is built from 15 residues. CDR3 nucleotides: TGTGCCACCAGCAGAGACGGGGAGATGGATGAAAAACTGTTTCTT. It is translated as CATSRDGEMDEKLFL.

This chain links TRBV30 with TRBJ1-2; D is unclear. The germline CDR1 and CDR2 sequences are GTSNPN and SVGIG (reference sequence). This CDR3 is 10 amino acids long. Trimming shortened V by 4 bases and J by 6 bases, and 6 bases separated the two germline ends. The CDR3 sequence: CAWKGNGYTF. In nucleotides, the CDR3 is TGTGCCTGGAAAGGGAATGGCTACACCTTC.

The chain carries TRBV6-5 and TRBJ1-1; the match to TRBD1 covers 7 bases. Germline CDR1 reads MNHEY; CDR2 reads SVGAGI. V lost 2 bases to trimming and J lost 3 bases; unmatched junction nucleotides: 3. The CDR3 totals 14 residues. The DNA of the CDR3 is TGTGCCAGCAGTTACCAGGGGGACGACACTGAAGCTTTCTTT. Amino acid sequence: CASSYQGDDTEAFF.

This chain joins TRBV11-2 and TRBJ2-5; 8 bases fit TRBD1. In germline, CDR1 is SGHAT, CDR2 FQNNGV. This CDR3 region has 16 residues. The ends lost 4 bases at V and 5 bases at J; junction bases unmatched: 12. The CDR3 DNA reads TGTGCCAGCAGCTCTACAGGGGGAGTCATGGGGGAGACCCAGTACTTC. It yields the protein CASSSTGGVMGETQYF. Together with reference TRBV11-2 and TRBJ2-5, the CDR3 gives the full variable domain: EAGVAQSPRYKIIEKRQSVAFWCNPISGHATLYWYQQILGQGPKLLIQFQNNGVVDDSQLPKDRFSAERLKGVDSTLKIQPAKLEDSAVYLCASSSTGGVMGETQYFGPGTRLLVL.

The gene calls are TRBV28 and TRBJ2-5; D unclear. The length of the CDR3 is 12 residues. V dropped 7 bases and J dropped 3 bases, with 9 bases sitting between them. Germline CDR1 and CDR2: MDHEN and SYDVKM. In DNA form, the CDR3 reads TGTGCCAGCACCAGTACGAAAGAGACCCAGTACTTC. Translated: CASTSTKETQYF.

V usage is TRBV5-6 and J usage is TRBJ1-6; D is perhaps TRBD1 (6 bases). Germline lookup yields CDR1 SGHDT and CDR2 YYEEEE. This CDR3 is 14 amino acids long. V dropped 6 bases and J dropped 7 bases, with 14 bases sitting between them. CDR3 loop: CASTEQGRNSPLHF. CDR3 DNA: TGTGCCAGCACTGAACAGGGAAGAAATTCACCCCTCCACTTT.

The genes are TRBV30 and TRBJ1-2; no definite D call. The V and J ends lost 0 bases and 8 bases respectively, with 16 bases between them. Germline V gives CDR1 GTSNPN, CDR2 SVGIG (reference sequence). The CDR3 extends over 14 amino acids. The CDR3 is CAWSVRRSEGGYTF. The CDR3 coding sequence is TGTGCCTGGAGTGTGCGTCGAAGTGAAGGGGGCTACACCTTC.

The sample holds one count of this clone. The chain employs TRBV9 and TRBJ2-3, with 9 bases aligning to TRBD2. V shed 4 bases and J 0 bases; nucleotides not matched to a gene: 6. CDR1 is SGDLS, CDR2 YYNGEE, per germline. CDR3 length equals 16 residues. The CDR3, as DNA: TGTGCCAGCAGCCCGGGACTAGCAATGAGCACAGATACGCAGTATTTT. This translates into CASSPGLAMSTDTQYF. Filled out from reference TRBV9 and TRBJ2-3, the complete variable domain reads DSGVTQTPKHLITATGQRVTLRCSPRSGDLSVYWYQQSLDQGLQFLIQYYNGEERAKGNILERFSAQQFPDLHSELNLSSLELGDSALYFCASSPGLAMSTDTQYFGPGTRLTVL.

This sequence joins TRBV7-9 and TRBJ1-1, with 10 bases that match TRBD1. Germline loops: CDR1 SEHNR, CDR2 FQNEAQ (reference sequence). There are 13 residues in the CDR3. After removal of 3 bases from V and 10 bases from J, the junction contained 5 bases not matched to a gene. CDR3 in DNA: TGTGCCAGCAGCTTCGGGGACAGGGGTGGAGCTTTCTTT. Its translation: CASSFGDRGGAFF. The variable domain in full, with the rest retrieved from reference TRBV7-9 and TRBJ1-1, is DTGVSQNPRHKITKRGQNVTFRCDPISEHNRLYWYRQTLGQGPEFLTYFQNEAQLEKSRLLSDRFSAERPKGSFSTLEIQRTEQGDSAMYLCASSFGDRGGAFFGQGTRLTVV.